The 14 T cell receptor beta chains listed next were all sequenced from one sample in a study of beta chain features in type 1 diabetes. Reverse transcribing all isolated RNA meant expressed TCRB transcripts were sequenced. The method was immunoSEQ multiplex PCR; TCRdb's version includes in-frame clones alone and lacks a portion of them. The sample holds 350,000 or so clones; around a fifth are singletons and the top ten take about 0.044%. Sequencing was performed on naive CD4+ T cells from blood. The receptors were sampled from a woman in her late teens or twenties in good health.

This clone was detected only a few times. V gene TRBV30 combines with J gene TRBJ2-5; 10 bases match TRBD1. Germline loops: CDR1 GTSNPN, CDR2 SVGIG (reference sequence). The CDR3 loop spans 14 amino acids. Trimming at V came to 5 bases and at J to 1 base, leaving 4 bases not matched to a gene. CDR3 residues: CAWDGTGVQETQYF. Written as DNA, the CDR3 is TGTGCCTGGGACGGGACAGGGGTCCAAGAGACCCAGTACTTC. Variable domain in full (rest from reference TRBV30 and TRBJ2-5): SQTIHQWPATLVQPVGSPLSLECTVEGTSNPNLYWYRQAAGRGLQLLFYSVGIGQISSEVPQNLSASRPQDRQFILSSKKLLLSDSGFYLCAWDGTGVQETQYFGPGTRLLVL.

In its sample, this clone was seen a few times. CDR3 region: CASRADRDGYTF. CDR3 nucleotide sequence: TGTGCCAGCAGAGCGGACAGGGACGGCTACACCTTC. The J gene is TRBJ1-2, the V gene TRBV9, with 8 bases fitting TRBD1. The V gene's germline CDR1 is SGDLS and CDR2 YYNGEE. The CDR3 extends over 12 amino acids. With V trimmed by 5 bases and J by 8 bases, 5 bases remained unmatched.

This clone was detected only a few times. V and J are TRBV7-9 and TRBJ1-2; D may be TRBD1 (6 bases). This CDR3 is built from 14 residues. V lost 2 bases, J lost 6 bases, and 13 bases lay in between. Germline CDR1 is SEHNR and CDR2 is FQNEAQ (reference sequence). CDR3 region: CASSLSTGMHGYTF. The CDR3 DNA reads as TGTGCCAGCAGCTTATCTACAGGGATGCATGGCTACACCTTC. The entire variable domain, with the rest obtained from reference TRBV7-9 and TRBJ1-2, is as follows: DTGVSQNPRHKITKRGQNVTFRCDPISEHNRLYWYRQTLGQGPEFLTYFQNEAQLEKSRLLSDRFSAERPKGSFSTLEIQRTEQGDSAMYLCASSLSTGMHGYTFGSGTRLTVV.

This clone was recorded a few times. The chain is built from TRBV30 and TRBJ2-1; TRBD2 agrees at 9 bases. This CDR3 has 15 residues. V was clipped by 4 bases and J by 0 bases; unmatched bases: 4. The germline V gene has CDR1 GTSNPN and CDR2 SVGIG (reference sequence). The CDR3 is CAWTRSGSSYNEQFF. For the CDR3, the DNA is TGTGCCTGGACCCGTAGCGGGAGCTCCTACAATGAGCAGTTCTTC.

This clone came up a few times. This chain connects TRBV5-4 to TRBJ2-1; 12 nucleotides agree with TRBD2. From germline, CDR1 is SGHNT and CDR2 YYREEE (reference sequence). The length of the CDR3 is 15 residues. V was clipped by 7 bases and J by 5 bases; unmatched bases: 7. The CDR3 nucleotides read TGTGCCAGCGCCGAGACTAGCGGGAGCCACAATGAGCAGTTCTTC. Its protein product is CASAETSGSHNEQFF.

The chain uses TRBV9 and TRBJ1-1; D call uncertain. V lost 0 bases to trimming and J lost 5 bases, with 8 bases between them. Germline assignment: CDR1 SGDLS and CDR2 YYNGEE. The CDR3 runs to 13 residues. CDR3 bases: TGTGCCAGCAGCGTAGAACAGTCGACTGAAGCTTTCTTT. Translating gives CASSVEQSTEAFF.

Here the CDR3 DNA reads TGCAGCGTTGCCCTATTTAGCGGGAGGGTCTACGAGCAGTACTTC. Translating gives CSVALFSGRVYEQYF. This chain connects TRBV29-1 to TRBJ2-7, with 11 nucleotides matching TRBD2. The trim removed 4 bases at V and 3 bases at J, leaving 8 bases unmatched. The CDR3 loop spans 15 amino acids. CDR1 SQVTM and CDR2 ANQGSEA come from the germline V gene.

In this sample, this clone turned up once. The V call is TRBV9, the J call TRBJ2-7; D is uncertain. The CDR3 sequence is 15 residues long. Looked up from germline, CDR1 is SGDLS and CDR2 is YYNGEE. The V and J ends lost 0 bases and 0 bases respectively, with 10 bases between them. The CDR3 region has the DNA TGTGCCAGCAGCGTAGGTGGTGATAGCTCCTACGAGCAGTACTTC. Translation gives CASSVGGDSSYEQYF. Using reference TRBV9 and TRBJ2-7 for the parts outside the CDR3, the full variable domain is DSGVTQTPKHLITATGQRVTLRCSPRSGDLSVYWYQQSLDQGLQFLIQYYNGEERAKGNILERFSAQQFPDLHSELNLSSLELGDSALYFCASSVGGDSSYEQYFGPGTRLTVT.

This clone was seen a few times. The V and J genes are TRBV2 and TRBJ2-1; D gene uncertain. Trimming pared 1 base from V and 8 bases from J, leaving 9 bases between. Germline V CDR1 and CDR2: SNHLY, FYNNEI. The CDR3 has 13 residues. CDR3 DNA: TGTGCCAGCAGTGAAGGTCTAGTCTATGAGCAGTTCTTC. Protein: CASSEGLVYEQFF.

This CDR3 is CASTQRLADIETQYF. CDR3 sequence (DNA): TGTGCCAGCACCCAGCGACTAGCGGATATAGAGACCCAGTACTTC. The chain joins TRBV7-8 to TRBJ2-5, with TRBD2 matching over 9 bases. Trimming cost V 7 bases and J 4 bases; bases outside gene matches: 10. The CDR3 is 15 amino acids. CDR1 is SGHVS and CDR2 is FQNEAQ in the germline V gene. Looking up the rest from reference TRBV7-8 and TRBJ2-5 gives the full variable domain: GAGVSQSPRYKVAKRGQDVALRCDPISGHVSLFWYQQALGQGPEFLTYFQNEAQLDKSGLPSDRFFAERPEGSVSTLKIQRTQQEDSAVYLCASTQRLADIETQYFGPGTRLLVL.

The rearrangement links TRBV10-3 to TRBJ2-7; possibly TRBD2 for D (6 bases). Deletions cut 7 bases from V and 4 bases from J, with 14 bases between. This CDR3 spans 13 amino acids. Germline-derived CDR1 and CDR2 are ENHRY and SYGVKD. DNA for the CDR3: TGTGCCATCATGTCGGGTGGGGGGTACGAGCAGTACTTC. This translates into CAIMSGGGYEQYF.

CDR3 in DNA: TGCGCCAGCAGCTTCGGGACTAGCGGGAGCTACGAGCAGTACTTC. Residues: CASSFGTSGSYEQYF. This chain links TRBV5-1 with TRBJ2-7, with 14 bases matching TRBD2. Per the germline V gene, CDR1 is SGHRS and CDR2 is YFSETQ. V shed 2 bases and J 3 bases; nucleotides not matched to a gene: 1. This CDR3 has 15 residues.

This chain links TRBV2 with TRBJ1-2; D possibly corresponds to TRBD1 (6 bases). Between the trimmed V and J ends, which lost 7 bases and 10 bases, there was a span of 19 bases. Per the germline V gene, CDR1 is SNHLY and CDR2 is FYNNEI. The CDR3 length is 13 residues. The DNA of the CDR3 is TGTGCCAGCACTAACAGGGACATGGTCGTCTACACCTTC. Its translation: CASTNRDMVVYTF.

This clone was recorded a few times. The genes are TRBV2 and TRBJ2-2, with D uncertain. Germline loops: CDR1 SNHLY, CDR2 FYNNEI. This CDR3 has 15 residues. V was clipped by 3 bases and J by 5 bases, with 13 bases between them. The CDR3 DNA sequence: TGTGCCAGCAGTGACGGTAGTCCGTTAACCGGGGAGCTGTTTTTT. Encoded protein: CASSDGSPLTGELFF. Supplemented by reference TRBV2 and TRBJ2-2, the full variable domain reads EPEVTQTPSHQVTQMGQEVILRCVPISNHLYFYWYRQILGQKVEFLVSFYNNEISEKSEIFDDQFSVERPDGSNFTLKIRSTKLEDSAMYFCASSDGSPLTGELFFGEGSRLTVL.